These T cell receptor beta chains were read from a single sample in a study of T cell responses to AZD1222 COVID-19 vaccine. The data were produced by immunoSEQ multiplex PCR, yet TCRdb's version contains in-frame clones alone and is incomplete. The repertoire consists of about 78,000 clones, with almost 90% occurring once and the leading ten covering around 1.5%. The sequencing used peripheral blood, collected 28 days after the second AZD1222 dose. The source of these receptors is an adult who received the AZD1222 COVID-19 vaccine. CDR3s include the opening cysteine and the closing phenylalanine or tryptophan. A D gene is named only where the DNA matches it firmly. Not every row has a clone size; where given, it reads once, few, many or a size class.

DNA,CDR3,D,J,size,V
TGCGCCAGCAGCTTAGCAGGGACGCCTGAAGCTTTCTTT,CASSLAGTPEAFF,-,TRBJ1-1,-,TRBV5-1
TGCGCCAGCAGCCAAGTACAGGGGGTAGGGCAGCCCCAGCATTTT,CASSQVQGVGQPQHF,TRBD1,TRBJ1-5,-,TRBV4-1
TGTGCCAGCAGCTTAGGAGTGGCAGGATACTACGAGCAGTACTTC,CASSLGVAGYYEQYF,-,TRBJ2-7,-,TRBV11-2
TGTGCCAGCAGTTTCTATAGGGGGAACACTGAAGCTTTCTTT,CASSFYRGNTEAFF,-,TRBJ1-1,-,TRBV27
TGTGCCAGCAGCCCCCTTGAGCGCTACGAGCAGTACTTC,CASSPLERYEQYF,-,TRBJ2-7,once,TRBV3-1/TRBV3-2
TGTGCCAGCAGTTTAGGTCCTCACTATGGCTACACCTTC,CASSLGPHYGYTF,-,TRBJ1-2,-,TRBV27
TGTGCCACCAGTGATTTCGGGACAGGGAGTACCTACAATGAGCAGTTCTTC,CATSDFGTGSTYNEQFF,TRBD1,TRBJ2-1,-,TRBV24-1
TGTGCCACCAGTTCCCCGAGCGGCACCTACAATGAGCAGTTCTTC,CATSSPSGTYNEQFF,-,TRBJ2-1,-,TRBV24-1
TGTGCCAGCAGGCCTCAGGGGGCTCGCACCGGGGAGCTGTTTTTT,CASRPQGARTGELFF,TRBD1,TRBJ2-2,-,TRBV2
TGTGCCAGCAGTTTACCGCCAGGGCGAGAGACCCAGTACTTC,CASSLPPGRETQYF,-,TRBJ2-5,few,TRBV28
TGCGCCAGCAGCTTGGTCTCACGGTCGACACTTAATGGCTACACCTTC,CASSLVSRSTLNGYTF,-,TRBJ1-2,-,TRBV5-1
TGTGCAACATCAAGGGGCGATGACAAGAACACTGAAGCTTTCTTT,CATSRGDDKNTEAFF,-,TRBJ1-1,once,TRBV12-2
TGTGCCAGCAGTCGAGGGGGCATAATGTCCTACGAGCAGTACTTC,CASSRGGIMSYEQYF,TRBD1,TRBJ2-7,few,TRBV28
TGTGCCAGCTCACCACCGAGTCCCCGCACAGATACGCAGTATTTT,CASSPPSPRTDTQYF,-,TRBJ2-3,-,TRBV18
TGTGCCAGCAGTTCGATCTCAGTAGGCAAAAACATTCAGTACTTC,CASSSISVGKNIQYF,-,TRBJ2-4,-,TRBV6-5
TGCGCCAGCAGCCAGGGACAGGCACTTTGGAACACCATATATTTT,CASSQGQALWNTIYF,TRBD1,TRBJ1-3,-,TRBV4-3
TGTGCCAGCAGTTCTTACCCAGGGGGTAGGTTCCCCTACGAGCAGTACTTC,CASSSYPGGRFPYEQYF,TRBD1,TRBJ2-7,-,TRBV5-5
TGTGCCAGCAGTTTATACAGGGGGCATGAGCAGTTCTTC,CASSLYRGHEQFF,TRBD1,TRBJ2-1,-,TRBV27
TGTGCCAGCAGCTTCGGCAGGGAGGGGGGCGAGCAGTACTTC,CASSFGREGGEQYF,-,TRBJ2-7,-,TRBV7-9
TGTGCCAGCTCACGACGAGGGTCTGAAGCTTTCTTT,CASSRRGSEAFF,-,TRBJ1-1,-,TRBV18
TGTGCCAGCAGTCCATGGGACACAACGGCCTACAATGAGCAGTTCTTC,CASSPWDTTAYNEQFF,-,TRBJ2-1,-,TRBV28
TGTGCCAGCTCACCAAACTCTACAGCAGATACGCAGTATTTT,CASSPNSTADTQYF,-,TRBJ2-3,-,TRBV18
TGTGCCAGCACCCCCGGGGGGCGGGGTAGCACAGATACGCAGTATTTT,CASTPGGRGSTDTQYF,-,TRBJ2-3,-,TRBV7-2
TGTGCCAGCAGTTTGGGACAGCCCCAGCATTTT,CASSLGQPQHF,-,TRBJ1-5,-,TRBV28
TGTGCCACCCTAAATGGGAGCTCTGGAAACACCATATATTTT,CATLNGSSGNTIYF,-,TRBJ1-3,-,TRBV15
TGCAGCGTTGCTCGGAGTCCGAACACCGGGGAGCTGTTTTTT,CSVARSPNTGELFF,-,TRBJ2-2,-,TRBV29-1
TGTGCCAGTAGTACCAGGGGAGATACGCAGTATTTT,CASSTRGDTQYF,-,TRBJ2-3,-,TRBV19
TGTGCCAGCAGTTCAAACTCTGGGGCCAACGTCCTGACTTTC,CASSSNSGANVLTF,-,TRBJ2-6,once,TRBV6-2/TRBV6-3
TGTGCCAGCAGCGCCCAGCCAACCGGGGAGCTGTTTTTT,CASSAQPTGELFF,-,TRBJ2-2,-,TRBV6-4
TGTGCCAGCAGCCAAGGATTCGGTCCTCAGAGCTATGGCTACACCTTC,CASSQGFGPQSYGYTF,-,TRBJ1-2,-,TRBV3-1/TRBV3-2
TGTGCCAGCAGCTTTTCCCAGGGGGGGAGTCCCTACAATGAGCAGTTCTTC,CASSFSQGGSPYNEQFF,-,TRBJ2-1,-,TRBV7-6
TGTGCCAGCAGCAAAGCCGGACAGGCTGTAATTCAGCCCCAGCATTTT,CASSKAGQAVIQPQHF,-,TRBJ1-5,-,TRBV21-1
TGTGCCAGCAGTGTGAGTTGGGGAGCCGGGGAAGAGACCCAGTACTTC,CASSVSWGAGEETQYF,-,TRBJ2-5,-,TRBV6-1
TGTGCCAGCAGCCGAGATAATTCACCCCTCCACTTT,CASSRDNSPLHF,-,TRBJ1-6,-,TRBV7-2
TGTGCCAGCAGCTTAGGAGGGATCGGTACTGAAGCTTTCTTT,CASSLGGIGTEAFF,-,TRBJ1-1,-,TRBV7-9